This TCR beta chain was retrieved from a study of metastatic and nonmetastatic thyroid tumors. TCRdb re-called the PCR reads via MiXCR. Of around 29,000 clones listed, over 20% are singletons. Concerning this clone itself: One junction end does not reproduce the germline sequence, and a read error may be involved.

This CDR3 region has 15 residues. No treatment had been given to any patient before thyroid surgery. The V gene is TRBV12-3 or TRBV12-4, the J gene TRBJ2-1, with 10 nucleotides matching TRBD2. The origin of this receptor is a female donor with papillary thyroid cancer or a benign thyroid nodule (not recorded which). Some clones in this sample may be carry-over from other donors' samples. The specimen was blood. CDR3 in amino acids: CAIRAGGFISNEQLF. As DNA, the CDR3 is TGTGCCATTAGAGCGGGAGGGTTTATAAGTAATGAGCAGCTCTTC.